The clone carrying this TCR beta chain was seen more than once but under ten times. Its antigen remains unidentified. These data come from a study of cytomegalovirus exposure and HLA in healthy donors. As for the study in general: Out of around 360 genotyped donors, less than 90% belonged to the Caucasian-associated ancestry cluster. Whole-study findings and limits: Common viral pathogens seemed, in a later analysis, to connect with several of the most significant clusters.

Germline loops: CDR1 SEHNR, CDR2 FQNEAQ (reference sequence). This CDR3 is 16 amino acids long. Trimming cost V 3 bases and J 2 bases; bases outside gene matches: 7. PCR involved 60 Vbeta and 13 Jbeta primers. Repertoires were generated with immunoSEQ multiplex PCR, while TCRdb's copy carries only in-frame clones and drops some. The sample records about 140,000 clones, approximately 80% being singletons. This TCR was sampled from a man aged 18 to 29 in good health and CMV-seronegative. Sample: PBMCs. The V and J genes are TRBV7-9 and TRBJ2-5; 9 bases are a match to TRBD2. The CDR3 DNA is TGTGCCAGCAGCTTGAAGCGGGGGGCGGCACAAGAGACCCAGTACTTC. Translating it yields CASSLKRGAAQETQYF.